The next 27 T cell receptor beta chains were all read from a single sample in a study of blood T cell repertoires in COVID-19. TCRdb's table, derived via immunoSEQ multiplex PCR, lists solely in-frame clones and lacks some. In the table there are about 200,000 clones, approximately 85% of which are singletons. Sequencing input: PBMCs or T cells enriched from blood (not recorded which). The receptor source for this set is a man between 40 and 49 years old with acute COVID-19.

The count of this clone is one. The chain is built from TRBV5-6 and TRBJ2-7; TRBD1 aligns across 10 bases. The J segment lost 6 bases and the V segment lost 0 bases, leaving 6 bases of the junction unmatched. CDR1 and CDR2 (germline): SGHDT, YYEEEE. This CDR3 spans 15 amino acids. The CDR3 sequence is CASSLGGTGVGEQYF. The CDR3 DNA reads as TGTGCCAGCAGCTTGGGTGGGACAGGGGTTGGCGAGCAGTACTTC.

The chain links TRBV7-3 to TRBJ2-1, with a tentative D call TRBD2 (5 bases). V dropped 5 bases and J dropped 8 bases, with 19 bases sitting between them. CDR3 length equals 15 residues. CDR1 is SGHTA, CDR2 FQGTGA, per germline. The CDR3 protein is CASSKLEKGVDEQFF. The CDR3 DNA follows: TGTGCCAGCAGCAAACTCGAGAAGGGAGTAGATGAGCAGTTCTTC. Full variable domain (outside the CDR3, taken from reference TRBV7-3 and TRBJ2-1): GAGVSQTPSNKVTEKGKYVELRCDPISGHTALYWYRQSLGQGPEFLIYFQGTGAADDSGLPNDRFFAVRPEGSVSTLKIQRTERGDSAVYLCASSKLEKGVDEQFFGPGTRLTVL.

The gene calls are TRBV5-1 and TRBJ1-4, with D perhaps matching TRBD1 (5 bases). The germline V gene encodes CDR1 SGHRS and CDR2 YFSETQ. The CDR3 spans 14 residues. Trimming removed 0 bases at V and 8 bases at J, with 11 bases between. The CDR3 here is CASSLDKGEEKLFF. CDR3 nucleotides: TGCGCCAGCAGCTTGGACAAAGGGGAAGAAAAACTGTTTTTT.

The chain combines TRBV6-5 with TRBJ1-6; weak D call: TRBD1 (5 bases). The CDR3 loop spans 13 amino acids. CDR1 is MNHEY, CDR2 SVGAGI, per germline. Trimming took 6 bases from V and 6 from J, leaving 9 bases between them. The CDR3 spells CASRQESNSPLHF. CDR3 coding DNA: TGTGCCAGCAGACAGGAGAGTAATTCACCCCTCCACTTT.

This clone was picked up a small number of times. This chain joins TRBV7-2 and TRBJ2-7, with 10 positions matching TRBD1. Losses at the gene ends were 8 bases for V and 4 bases for J; bases not matched to a gene: 8. The CDR3 loop spans 14 amino acids. Germline V gene sequence: CDR1 SGHTA, CDR2 FQGNSA. CDR3: CASVKDRGSYEQYF. The CDR3 region has the DNA TGTGCCAGCGTAAAGGACAGGGGGAGTTACGAGCAGTACTTC.

This clone was counted once. The V gene is TRBV30, the J gene TRBJ1-2; TRBD1 is a possible D gene (5 bases). The CDR3 consists of 11 residues. The V gene lost 2 bases and the J gene lost 10 bases, with 11 bases spanning the gap. The germline V gene has CDR1 GTSNPN and CDR2 SVGIG (reference sequence). The CDR3 nucleotides are TGTGCCTGGAGTAGAACAGGTCACTACACCTTC. It is translated as CAWSRTGHYTF.

The chain is built from TRBV6-5 and TRBJ1-3; the D gene is possibly TRBD1 (5 bases). Germline V CDR1 and CDR2: MNHEY, SVGAGI. The germline V and J ends were trimmed by 8 bases and 0 bases, with 11 bases remaining between them. The CDR3 is made up of 14 amino acids. The CDR3 DNA follows: TGTGCCAGCGGGCAGGGCCACTCTGGAAACACCATATATTTT. Translation: CASGQGHSGNTIYF.

The chain joins TRBV4-1 to TRBJ1-5, with D possibly TRBD1 on 6 matching bases. Germline V gene lookup returns CDR1 MGHRA and CDR2 YSYEKL. CDR3 size: 15 residues. Between the trimmed V and J ends, which lost 2 bases and 3 bases, there was a span of 11 bases. CDR3 nucleotides: TGCGCCAGCAGCCAACTACCGGGACACAATCAGCCCCAGCATTTT. It translates to CASSQLPGHNQPQHF.

The chain carries TRBV3-1 (or the pseudogene TRBV3-2) and TRBJ2-2, with D hard to call. CDR1 and CDR2 (germline): LGHDT, YNNKEL (reference sequence). There are 13 residues in the CDR3. V lost 2 bases to trimming and J lost 5 bases, with 6 bases between them. DNA of the CDR3: TGTGCCAGCAGCCAACATCGGACCGGGGAGCTGTTTTTT. This encodes CASSQHRTGELFF.

This clone has only one observation. The V and J genes are TRBV29-1 and TRBJ2-2; the match to TRBD2 covers 9 bases. Germline trimming cut 6 bases from V and 7 bases from J; bases unmatched to any gene: 6. The V gene's germline CDR1 is SQVTM and CDR2 ANQGSEA. This CDR3 is 13 amino acids long. The CDR3 nucleotides read TGCAGCGTCGGCGGGAGGGCCGACGGGGAGCTGTTTTTT. This encodes CSVGGRADGELFF.

This rearrangement joins TRBV9 to TRBJ1-6; possible D gene TRBD1, 5 bases. V was cut by 0 bases and J by 10 bases, with 11 bases left in between. In germline, CDR1 is SGDLS, CDR2 YYNGEE. The length of the CDR3 is 14 residues. CDR3 amino acids: CASSVENNRSPLHF. CDR3 DNA: TGTGCCAGCAGCGTAGAGAATAACAGGTCACCCCTCCACTTT.

V and J are TRBV5-1 and TRBJ2-1; 9 positions match TRBD2. This CDR3 comprises 17 residues. V lost 3 bases to trimming and J lost 5 bases; unmatched junction nucleotides: 12. In germline, CDR1 is SGHRS, CDR2 YFSETQ. The CDR3 coding sequence is TGCGCCAGCAGCTACCCCTGGGCTAGCGGGGATAACAATGAGCAGTTCTTC. Its protein is CASSYPWASGDNNEQFF.

This clone appeared a single time. The CDR3: CASSIQGQGQPQHF. The CDR3 region has the DNA TGTGCCAGCAGCATACAGGGGCAGGGTCAGCCCCAGCATTTT. The V call is TRBV5-5, the J call TRBJ1-5; 7 nucleotides align to TRBD1. Germline assignment: CDR1 SGHKS and CDR2 YYEKEE (reference sequence). V trimming: 4 bases; J trimming: 6 bases; junction bases outside the gene matches: 7. This CDR3 has 14 amino acids.

The J gene is TRBJ2-7, the V gene TRBV27; 8 bases match TRBD2. The junction had 7 bases not matched to a gene; V was cut back by 2 bases and J by 4 bases. The CDR3 spans 15 residues. Germline CDR1 MNHEY, CDR2 SMNVEV (reference sequence). The CDR3 spells CASSLGVAGRYEQYF. The CDR3 region has the DNA TGTGCCAGCAGTTTAGGCGTAGCGGGAAGATACGAGCAGTACTTC.

The chain recombines TRBV10-3 with TRBJ2-7; TRBD2 might be the D (6 bases). The germline V gene encodes CDR1 ENHRY and CDR2 SYGVKD. The CDR3 runs 13 residues. The chain's CDR3 is CATMVGGATEQYF. Written as DNA, the CDR3 is TGTGCTACCATGGTGGGCGGGGCCACGGAGCAGTACTTC.

The chain has TRBV6-5 and TRBJ2-7; no reliable D call. V was clipped by 7 bases and J by 3 bases, with 16 bases between them. This CDR3 contains 14 residues. CDR1 and CDR2 (germline): MNHEY, SVGAGI. The CDR3 sequence: CASTHSQPGYEQYF. The CDR3 DNA reads TGTGCCAGCACCCACAGTCAACCCGGCTACGAGCAGTACTTC.

The chain carries TRBV7-3 and TRBJ1-4, with 7 bases lining up with TRBD1. Germline V gene data show CDR1 as SGHTA and CDR2 as FQGTGA. V was pared by 5 bases and J by 2 bases, with 8 bases of the junction left unmatched. The length of the CDR3 is 16 residues. CDR3 nucleotides: TGTGCCAGCAGCCCCACAGGGGACGCCACTAATGAAAAACTGTTTTTT. This gives the protein CASSPTGDATNEKLFF.

The chain links TRBV15 to TRBJ1-2; D unclear. CDR3 length equals 14 residues. CDR1 and CDR2 (germline): LNHNV, YYDKDF (reference sequence). The V and J ends lost 5 bases and 4 bases respectively, with 14 bases between them. The DNA of the CDR3 is TGTGCCACCAGCGGAAACAGAAATTCCTATGGCTACACCTTC. It specifies CATSGNRNSYGYTF.

The chain is built from TRBV3-1 (or the pseudogene TRBV3-2) and TRBJ2-3; tentative D call: TRBD1 (6 bases). This CDR3 contains 18 residues. Germline V lookup: CDR1 LGHDT, CDR2 YNNKEL (reference sequence). Trimming removed 4 bases from V and 0 bases from J, with 20 bases in between. The CDR3 bases are TGTGCCAGCAGCCCCCAATTCCCCTGGGGGACAAGCACAGATACGCAGTATTTT. Protein: CASSPQFPWGTSTDTQYF.

This clone appeared a single time. This chain uses TRBV5-4 with TRBJ2-7; 7 nucleotides match TRBD1. This CDR3 contains 15 residues. Germline V gives CDR1 SGHNT, CDR2 YYREEE (reference sequence). V was pared by 4 bases and J by 2 bases, with 9 bases of the junction left unmatched. The CDR3 loop is CASSRNRDSAYEQYF. The CDR3 DNA reads as TGTGCCAGCAGCCGGAACCGGGACAGTGCCTACGAGCAGTACTTC.

The genes are TRBV24-1 and TRBJ2-7, with D perhaps TRBD2 (6 bases). CDR1 and CDR2 from the germline V gene are KGHDR and SFDVKD. The CDR3 extends over 14 amino acids. Trimming pared 0 bases from V and 6 bases from J, leaving 11 bases between. The CDR3 DNA reads as TGTGCCACCAGTGATTTGCCGGGGGTCGGCGAGCAGTACTTC. Translating it yields CATSDLPGVGEQYF.

The CDR3 loop is CASSLEDRVAYTF. The CDR3 DNA follows: TGTGCCAGCAGCTTAGAGGACAGGGTGGCCTACACCTTC. This sequence joins TRBV7-9 and TRBJ1-2; 8 nucleotides match TRBD1. The CDR3 has 13 amino acids. From germline, CDR1 is SEHNR and CDR2 FQNEAQ (reference sequence). V shed 1 base, J shed 10 bases, and the junction held 5 bases outside the gene matches.

The table lists this clone with a count of one. V is TRBV25-1 and J is TRBJ2-7, with 7 bases matching TRBD1. The CDR3 loop spans 16 amino acids. Germline CDR1 reads MGHDK; CDR2 reads SYGVNS. Germline trimming cut 3 bases from V and 1 base from J; bases unmatched to any gene: 9. CDR3 protein: CASSDRRQGNSYEQYF. The CDR3 DNA is TGTGCCAGCAGTGACCGCAGACAGGGAAATTCCTACGAGCAGTACTTC.

The V and J genes are TRBV5-1 and TRBJ2-3, with D maybe TRBD1 (5 bases). Trimming took off 5 bases at V and 0 bases at J, with 13 bases between the two ends. The CDR3 runs to 15 residues. The V gene's germline CDR1 is SGHRS and CDR2 YFSETQ. CDR3 in amino acids: CASRSDTSSTDTQYF. The CDR3 DNA follows: TGCGCCAGCAGGTCGGACACCTCTAGCACAGATACGCAGTATTTT.

The CDR3 DNA sequence: TGTGCCAGCAGCTTTGGGGTCGCGGGAGGGCCGCGAGAGACCCAGTACTTC. Its translation is CASSFGVAGGPRETQYF. The chain links TRBV5-5 to TRBJ2-5; 9 bases agree with TRBD2. Trimming took 2 bases from V and 4 from J; bases not matched to a gene: 12. This CDR3 has 17 amino acids. CDR1 SGHKS and CDR2 YYEKEE come from the germline V gene (reference sequence). Filled out from reference TRBV5-5 and TRBJ2-5, the complete variable domain reads DAGVTQSPTHLIKTRGQQVTLRCSPISGHKSVSWYQQVLGQGPQFIFQYYEKEERGRGNFPDRFSARQFPNYSSELNVNALLLGDSALYLCASSFGVAGGPRETQYFGPGTRLLVL.

The genes are TRBV6-5 and TRBJ2-7; possible D gene TRBD2, 5 bases. The CDR3 is 14 amino acids. V lost 4 bases and J 1 base, leaving 11 bases between the germline ends. Germline CDR1 MNHEY, CDR2 SVGAGI. CDR3 sequence reads: CASSLMSGSYEQYF. CDR3 in DNA: TGTGCCAGCAGTTTAATGAGCGGTTCCTACGAGCAGTACTTC.

CDR3 amino acids: CASSPNGGGANEKLFF. Here the CDR3 DNA reads TGTGCCAGCTCACCGAATGGCGGGGGCGCTAATGAAAAACTGTTTTTT. This rearrangement joins TRBV18 to TRBJ1-4; D is possibly TRBD1 (6 bases). The CDR3 runs 16 residues. Germline lookup yields CDR1 KGHSH and CDR2 LQKENI. V shed 3 bases and J shed 3 bases, with 14 bases lying between them.